The 10 T cell receptor beta chains below all came from one sample that was sequenced in a study of blood T cell repertoires in COVID-19. Here immunoSEQ multiplex PCR was the method, and the copy in TCRdb shows in-frame clones only, minus some. The repertoire holds approximately 77,000 clones, with 88% as singletons. The sample comprised peripheral blood. These TCRs come from a woman of 80 years or more with acute or convalescent COVID-19.

The gene calls are TRBV5-1 and TRBJ2-7; maybe TRBD2 (5 bases). The CDR3 contains 17 residues. Trimming left V 0 bases short and J 2 bases short, with 18 bases between. The germline V gene has CDR1 SGHRS and CDR2 YFSETQ. CDR3 protein: CASSLGGPSMAPYEQYF. The DNA of the CDR3 is TGCGCCAGCAGCTTGGGCGGGCCTAGCATGGCCCCCTACGAGCAGTACTTC.

This clone was observed a handful of times. The rearrangement uses TRBV4-3 and TRBJ2-2; a possible D gene is TRBD1 (5 bases). The CDR3 spans 15 residues. V lost 5 bases and J 1 base, leaving 11 bases between the germline ends. The germline CDR1 and CDR2 sequences are LGHNA and YSLEER. The CDR3 loop is CASSEGHVNTGELFF. CDR3 DNA: TGCGCCAGCAGCGAAGGACACGTGAACACCGGGGAGCTGTTTTTT.

The chain combines TRBV6-2 or TRBV6-3 with TRBJ2-7; 8 bases are a match to TRBD1. The germline CDR1 and CDR2 sequences are MNHEY and SVGEGT. The ends lost 6 bases at V and 5 bases at J; junction bases unmatched: 3. This CDR3 comprises 12 residues. In DNA form, the CDR3 reads TGTGCCAGCAGCAACAGGGGGAACGAGCAGTACTTC. It encodes CASSNRGNEQYF.

This clone was recorded once. The J gene is TRBJ2-1, the V gene TRBV7-8; a weak D match, TRBD2 (5 bases). Trimming removed 5 bases at V and 0 bases at J, with 11 bases between. In germline, CDR1 is SGHVS, CDR2 FQNEAQ. This CDR3 spans 15 amino acids. The CDR3 region has the DNA TGTGCCAGCAGCCTTTTGGGGAGCTCCTACAATGAGCAGTTCTTC. This sequence encodes CASSLLGSSYNEQFF.

The V gene is TRBV19, the J gene TRBJ2-3; D is unresolved. Germline V gene lookup returns CDR1 LNHDA and CDR2 SQIVND (reference sequence). The CDR3 covers 15 residues. V was trimmed by 3 bases and J by 4 bases, leaving 14 bases between them. CDR3 loop: CASSIASLSADTQYF. For the CDR3, the DNA is TGTGCCAGTAGTATCGCCTCCTTGAGCGCAGATACGCAGTATTTT.

This chain links TRBV9 with TRBJ2-3; D may be TRBD2 (5 bases). This CDR3 is built from 15 residues. V dropped 2 bases and J dropped 2 bases, with 12 bases sitting between them. CDR1 and CDR2 from the germline V gene are SGDLS and YYNGEE. The CDR3 is CASSVRSGNTDTQYF. In DNA form, the CDR3 reads TGTGCCAGCAGCGTCCGCAGCGGCAACACAGATACGCAGTATTTT.

J is TRBJ1-6 and V is TRBV30, with D unclear. Per germline, CDR1 GTSNPN and CDR2 SVGIG (reference sequence). The CDR3 totals 16 residues. Trimming shortened V by 4 bases and J by 5 bases, and 18 bases separated the two germline ends. The CDR3 protein is CAWTNAGSGNNSPLHF. DNA for the CDR3: TGTGCCTGGACCAACGCGGGCAGCGGGAATAATTCACCCCTCCACTTT.

V usage is TRBV3-1 (or the pseudogene TRBV3-2) and J usage is TRBJ2-1; 16 nucleotides agree with TRBD2. The V and J ends lost 3 bases and 0 bases, in that order; junction bases with no gene match: 11. The CDR3 consists of 21 residues. Looked up from germline, CDR1 is LGHDT and CDR2 is YNNKEL (reference sequence). In DNA, the CDR3 is TGTGCCAGCAGCCAGCTTCCGGGACTAGCGGGAGGGCCAGGCTCCTACAATGAGCAGTTCTTC. This sequence encodes CASSQLPGLAGGPGSYNEQFF.

V usage is TRBV28 and J usage is TRBJ1-1, with D hard to call. Germline V gives CDR1 MDHEN, CDR2 SYDVKM. V lost 3 bases and J lost 2, with 13 bases in between. This CDR3 contains 15 residues. The CDR3 sequence is CASSLELRINTEAFF. DNA for the CDR3: TGTGCCAGCAGTTTGGAGCTGCGTATTAACACTGAAGCTTTCTTT.

The V call is TRBV7-2, the J call TRBJ2-2; 11 nucleotides agree with TRBD1. The germline gives CDR1 SGHTA, CDR2 FQGNSA. Germline trimming cut 6 bases from V and 7 bases from J; bases unmatched to any gene: 7. CDR3 length equals 15 residues. CDR3 residues: CASSWGTGGNGELFF. The DNA for the CDR3 is TGTGCCAGCAGTTGGGGGACAGGGGGGAACGGGGAGCTGTTTTTT.